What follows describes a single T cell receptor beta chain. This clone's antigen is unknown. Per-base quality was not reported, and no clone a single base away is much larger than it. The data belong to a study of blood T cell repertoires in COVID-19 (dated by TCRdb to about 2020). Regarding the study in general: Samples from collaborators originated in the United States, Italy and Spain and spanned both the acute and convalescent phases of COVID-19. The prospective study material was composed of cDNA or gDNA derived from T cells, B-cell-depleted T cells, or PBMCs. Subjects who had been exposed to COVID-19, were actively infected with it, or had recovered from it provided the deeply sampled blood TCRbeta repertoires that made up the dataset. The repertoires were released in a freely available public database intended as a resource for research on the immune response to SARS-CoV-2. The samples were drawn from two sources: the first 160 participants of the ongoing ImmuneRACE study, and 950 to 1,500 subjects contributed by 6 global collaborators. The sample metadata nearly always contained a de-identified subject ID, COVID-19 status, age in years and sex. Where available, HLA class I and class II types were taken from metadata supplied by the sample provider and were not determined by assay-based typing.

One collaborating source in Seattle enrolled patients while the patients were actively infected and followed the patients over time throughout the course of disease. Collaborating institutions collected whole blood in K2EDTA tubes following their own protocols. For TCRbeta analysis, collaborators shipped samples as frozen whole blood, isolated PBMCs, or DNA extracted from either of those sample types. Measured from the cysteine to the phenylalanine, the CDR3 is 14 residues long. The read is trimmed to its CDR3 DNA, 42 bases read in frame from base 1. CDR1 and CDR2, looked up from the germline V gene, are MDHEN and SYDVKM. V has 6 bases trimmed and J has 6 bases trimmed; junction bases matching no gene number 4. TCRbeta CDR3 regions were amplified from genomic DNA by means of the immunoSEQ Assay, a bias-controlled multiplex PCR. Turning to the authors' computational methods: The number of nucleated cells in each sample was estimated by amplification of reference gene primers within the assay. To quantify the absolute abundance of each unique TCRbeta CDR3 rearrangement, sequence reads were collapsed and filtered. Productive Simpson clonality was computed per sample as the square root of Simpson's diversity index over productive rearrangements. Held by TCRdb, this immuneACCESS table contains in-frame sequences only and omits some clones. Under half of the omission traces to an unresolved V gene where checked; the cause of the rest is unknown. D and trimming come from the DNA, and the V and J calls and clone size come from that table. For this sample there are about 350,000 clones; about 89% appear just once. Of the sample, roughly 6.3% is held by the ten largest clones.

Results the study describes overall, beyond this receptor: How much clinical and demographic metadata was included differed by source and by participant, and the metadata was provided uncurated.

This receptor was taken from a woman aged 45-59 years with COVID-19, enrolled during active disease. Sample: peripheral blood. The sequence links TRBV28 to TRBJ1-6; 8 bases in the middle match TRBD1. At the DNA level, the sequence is TGTGCCAGCAGGGGACAGGTGCCTAATTCACCCCTCCACTTT. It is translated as CASRGQVPNSPLHF.